Listed here are 12 T cell receptor beta chains from one sample, sequenced in a study of T cell clonotyping in hematopoietic cell transplantation. Measured with immunoSEQ multiplex PCR; TCRdb has only the in-frame clones, and not every one. The sample has several thousand clones, roughly 77% seen once. The specimen was PBMCs, collected 100 days after allogeneic stem cell transplant. These receptors were taken from a female patient between 30 and 45 years old who had an allogeneic stem cell transplant, so the T cells may come from the graft donor. Some clones in this sample may be carry-over from other donors' samples.

The V call is TRBV7-2, the J call TRBJ1-5, with 7 bases fitting TRBD1. The V and J ends lost 3 bases and 4 bases, in that order; junction bases with no gene match: 6. The CDR3 has 15 amino acids. CDR1 and CDR2 from the germline V gene are SGHTA and FQGNSA. The DNA of the CDR3 is TGTGCCAGCAGCTTGGAGGGGGCACGGAATCAGCCCCAGCATTTT. This translates into CASSLEGARNQPQHF.

This chain links TRBV29-1 with TRBJ2-5; D is perhaps TRBD1 (5 bases). V lost 4 bases, J lost 4 bases, and 10 bases lay in between. Germline CDR1 and CDR2: SQVTM and ANQGSEA. This CDR3 comprises 12 residues. CDR3 sequence (DNA): TGCAGCGTTGGGATCAGGGCAGAGACCCAGTACTTC. Protein sequence: CSVGIRAETQYF.

Only a few counts were recorded for this clone. The same CDR3 also results from other DNA sequences found in this sample. CDR3 DNA: TGCGCCAGCAGCCAGAGGGACAGGGACATCGGGGAGCTGTTTTTT. This encodes CASSQRDRDIGELFF. J is TRBJ2-2 and V is TRBV4-3; TRBD1 matches 9 bases. CDR1 and CDR2 from the germline V gene are LGHNA and YSLEER. V was pared by 3 bases and J by 7 bases, with 6 bases of the junction left unmatched. This CDR3 comprises 15 residues.

CDR3 in DNA: TGTGCCAGCAGTATACCGGGGCAGATGAACACTGAAGCTTTCTTT. The encoded protein is CASSIPGQMNTEAFF. The chain links TRBV27 to TRBJ1-1, with D perhaps TRBD1 (5 bases). The germline gives CDR1 MNHEY, CDR2 SMNVEV (reference sequence). V lost 5 bases to trimming and J lost 0 bases, with 13 bases between them. The CDR3 is 15 residues long.

This sequence joins TRBV6-5 and TRBJ1-6; D uncertain. Trimming stripped 7 bases from V and 9 bases from J, with 10 bases between. The CDR3 sequence is 12 residues long. Per germline, CDR1 MNHEY and CDR2 SVGAGI. CDR3 coding DNA: TGTGCCAGCAAGGCTGGTGTTTCACCCCTCCACTTT. This gives the protein CASKAGVSPLHF.

This clone was seen a few times. The same CDR3 arises from other DNA sequences in this sample as well. The chain carries TRBV4-1 and TRBJ1-2; TRBD1 matches 8 bases. CDR3 length equals 15 residues. V shed 4 bases and J 4 bases; nucleotides not matched to a gene: 8. The germline gives CDR1 MGHRA, CDR2 YSYEKL. Written as DNA, the CDR3 is TGCGCCAGCAGCCCTCTGGACAGGGAAGGCTATGGCTACACCTTC. It translates to CASSPLDREGYGYTF.

This clone was seen a single time. The chain carries TRBV11-1 and TRBJ2-5; D is possibly TRBD1 or TRBD2 (5 bases each). The CDR3 covers 13 residues. Germline CDR1 reads SGHAT; CDR2 reads FQDESV (reference sequence). Trimming removed 5 bases at V and 3 bases at J, with 10 bases between. Written as DNA, the CDR3 is TGTGCCAGCAGCATATGGGACGAAGAGACCCAGTACTTC. It yields the protein CASSIWDEETQYF.

This rearrangement joins TRBV9 to TRBJ2-2; D gene uncertain. Trimming shortened V by 4 bases and J by 1 base, and 11 bases separated the two germline ends. CDR1 is SGDLS and CDR2 is YYNGEE in the germline V gene. The CDR3 contains 15 residues. CDR3 in amino acids: CASSLWTVNTGELFF. CDR3 coding DNA: TGTGCCAGCAGCCTCTGGACGGTGAACACCGGGGAGCTGTTTTTT.

This chain uses TRBV7-2 with TRBJ1-2, with 7 bases identical to TRBD1. The CDR3 contains 15 residues. CDR1 and CDR2 (germline): SGHTA, FQGNSA. The V gene end was trimmed by 4 bases and the J gene end by 4 bases; junction bases not matched to a gene: 9. In nucleotides, the CDR3 is TGTGCCAGCAGCTCCTCGACAGGGCAAGGCTATGGCTACACCTTC. It encodes CASSSSTGQGYGYTF.

This CDR3 is CASSTQSGGGKTQYF. DNA for the CDR3: TGTGCCAGTAGTACACAGTCGGGGGGTGGAAAGACCCAGTACTTC. The gene calls are TRBV19 and TRBJ2-5, with 7 bases identical to TRBD2. The CDR3 contains 15 residues. CDR1 is LNHDA and CDR2 is SQIVND in the germline V gene (reference sequence). Germline trimming cut 4 bases from V and 6 bases from J; bases unmatched to any gene: 11.

The chain has TRBV9 and TRBJ1-1; 9 bases map to TRBD1. Germline CDR1 SGDLS, CDR2 YYNGEE. The V and J ends lost 2 bases and 3 bases, in that order; junction bases with no gene match: 2. The CDR3 covers 14 residues. The DNA of the CDR3 is TGTGCCAGCAGCGTTAGGACAGGGGACACTGAAGCTTTCTTT. Protein sequence: CASSVRTGDTEAFF. The whole variable domain, filled in from reference TRBV9 and TRBJ1-1, reads DSGVTQTPKHLITATGQRVTLRCSPRSGDLSVYWYQQSLDQGLQFLIQYYNGEERAKGNILERFSAQQFPDLHSELNLSSLELGDSALYFCASSVRTGDTEAFFGQGTRLTVV.

The rearrangement joins TRBV18 to TRBJ2-3, with D possibly being TRBD2 (5 bases). This CDR3 contains 14 residues. CDR1 KGHSH and CDR2 LQKENI come from the germline V gene. V was pared by 3 bases and J by 4 bases, with 11 bases between. Here the CDR3 reads CASSPVGRADTQYF. The CDR3 DNA reads TGTGCCAGCTCACCGGTCGGGCGGGCAGATACGCAGTATTTT.